The T cell receptor (beta chain) under discussion was sequenced for a study of blood T cell dynamics during melanoma immunotherapy (TCRdb year 2020). In terms of the full investigation: The patients had metastatic melanoma and were given first-line pembrolizumab or nivolumab plus ipilimumab as standard of care in the United Kingdom. To find early correlates of response, the study profiled the peripheral T cell receptor repertoires of patients with metastatic melanoma both before and after one cycle of checkpoint inhibitor therapy. The training cohort was made up of consecutive patients, while a further independent group of patients from the same centre was pooled to form an external validation set. Paper-wide results and their limitations: A bifurcated reorganization of the PBMC repertoire at W3, with increased clonality or increased diversity, was observed in patients who later achieved disease control, unlike in progressors. The study was unable to establish whether the T cell clones driving the repertoire changes were melanoma-specific or instead reflected general immune activation. The relatively small sample size was acknowledged as something that could potentially limit how far the results can be generalized.

The sample holds one count of this clone. The target of this receptor is not known. Within one base of it there is no much larger clone, and no base qualities were kept. The sample's time point, from its label and the paper: pre-treatment baseline. Blood samples were collected before treatment (T0) and at week 3 (W3), after the first cycle of checkpoint blockade. Except for a couple of patients with rapid clinical progression, response was assessed 12 weeks after the first infusion by RECIST 1.1; disease control meant complete response, partial response or stable disease. Patients were not eligible if they had prior systemic cancer treatment, concomitant immunosuppressant therapy or synchronous other active malignancies. TCR beta was sequenced in both bulk PBMC and plasma cell-free DNA in order to track circulating cells as well as T cell turnover. Lymphoprep and SepMate tubes were used to isolate PBMC from blood, and red cell lysis was then performed. QIAamp DNA Blood Mini kits were used to extract DNA from both PBMC and sorted T cell subsets.

The CDR3 contains 17 residues, cysteine and phenylalanine counted. The only DNA kept is the CDR3, 51 bases in frame from the first base. The junction shows trimming of 3 bases on V and 6 bases on J, and the gene matches do not reach 11 bases of it. For CDR1 and CDR2, the germline V gene lists LGHNA and YSLEER. A fixed 350 ng of DNA was loaded for every bulk PBMC sample. Following the manufacturer instructions, the immunoSEQ TCRb Assay kit was used to amplify TCR beta CDR3 sequences from genomic DNA. The KAPA Library Quantification Kit for Illumina platforms was used to quantify pooled libraries by qPCR. Sequencing of the pooled libraries was done on an Illumina NextSeq 500, with clustering at roughly 0.55-1.1 pM. The published analysis was carried out like this. The TCR data were analyzed using immunoSEQ ANALYZER and the R LymphoSeq package. A rearrangement efficiency score was calculated as productive divided by the sum of productive and non-productive CDR3 sequences. Clonality was assessed using the Gini coefficient and diversity using the Renyi index at alpha=1, with pairwise comparisons between timepoints within each patient. In LymphoSeq, clonal relatedness was computed using an edit distance of 3, and repertoire similarity was computed using the Bhattacharyya coefficient. To classify response, a linear discriminant analysis based on week-3 changes in clonality and diversity was built with the R MASS and caret packages. Sourced from immuneACCESS, this table was stored by TCRdb with only in-frame sequences that have V and J called. A share of the clones is absent; for the studies checked, an unresolved V gene accounts for under half, and the remainder has no known explanation. D and trimming come from the DNA, and the V and J calls and clone size come from that table. The sample table records 14,000 or so clones; 86% of these occur just once. The leading ten clones occupy 5.5% to 7.5% of the sample.

In this chain, TRBV4-3 is recombined with TRBJ1-2; 12 bases in the junction line up with TRBD1. The starting material was blood, obtained from a patient treated with checkpoint blockade. This TCR came from a human donor with melanoma. The CDR3: CASSQGPTGTGGNGYTF. The base sequence is TGCGCCAGCAGCCAGGGGCCTACCGGGACAGGGGGCAATGGCTACACCTTC.